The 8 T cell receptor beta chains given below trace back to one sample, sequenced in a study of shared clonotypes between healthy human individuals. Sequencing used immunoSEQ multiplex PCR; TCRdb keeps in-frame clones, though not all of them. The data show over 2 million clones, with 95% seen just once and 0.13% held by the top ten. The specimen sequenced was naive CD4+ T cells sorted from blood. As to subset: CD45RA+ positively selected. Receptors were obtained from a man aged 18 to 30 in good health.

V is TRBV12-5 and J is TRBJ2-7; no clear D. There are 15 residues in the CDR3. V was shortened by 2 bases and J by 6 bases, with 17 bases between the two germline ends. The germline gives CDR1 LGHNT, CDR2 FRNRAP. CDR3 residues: CASGLKKRPPSEQYF. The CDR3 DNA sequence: TGTGCTAGTGGTTTGAAGAAGCGTCCCCCCTCCGAGCAGTACTTC.

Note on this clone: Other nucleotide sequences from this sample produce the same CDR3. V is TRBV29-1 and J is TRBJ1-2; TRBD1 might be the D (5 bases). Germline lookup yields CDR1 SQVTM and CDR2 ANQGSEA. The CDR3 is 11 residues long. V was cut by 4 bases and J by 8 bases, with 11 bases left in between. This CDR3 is CSVVGGDGYTF. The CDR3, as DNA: TGCAGCGTTGTGGGAGGGGACGGCTACACCTTC.

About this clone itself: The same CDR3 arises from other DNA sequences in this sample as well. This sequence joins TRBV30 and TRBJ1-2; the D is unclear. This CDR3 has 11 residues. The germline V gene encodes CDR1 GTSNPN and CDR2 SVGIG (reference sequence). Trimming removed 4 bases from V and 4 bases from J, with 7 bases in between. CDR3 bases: TGTGCCTGGACGGGCAGCTATGGCTACACCTTC. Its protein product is CAWTGSYGYTF. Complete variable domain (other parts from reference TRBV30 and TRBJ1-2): SQTIHQWPATLVQPVGSPLSLECTVEGTSNPNLYWYRQAAGRGLQLLFYSVGIGQISSEVPQNLSASRPQDRQFILSSKKLLLSDSGFYLCAWTGSYGYTFGSGTRLTVV.

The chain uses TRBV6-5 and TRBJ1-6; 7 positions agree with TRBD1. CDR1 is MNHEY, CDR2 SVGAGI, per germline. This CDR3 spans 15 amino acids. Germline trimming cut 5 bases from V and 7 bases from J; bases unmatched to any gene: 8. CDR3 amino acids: CASSTGTVVNSPLHF. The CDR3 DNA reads TGTGCCAGCAGTACAGGGACAGTAGTAAATTCACCCCTCCACTTT.

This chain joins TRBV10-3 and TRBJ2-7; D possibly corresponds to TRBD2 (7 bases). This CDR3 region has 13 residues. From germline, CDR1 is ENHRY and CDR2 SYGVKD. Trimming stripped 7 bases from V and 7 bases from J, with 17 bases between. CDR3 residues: CAITARGGMEQYF. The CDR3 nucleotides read TGTGCCATCACGGCTAGGGGGGGCATGGAGCAGTACTTC.

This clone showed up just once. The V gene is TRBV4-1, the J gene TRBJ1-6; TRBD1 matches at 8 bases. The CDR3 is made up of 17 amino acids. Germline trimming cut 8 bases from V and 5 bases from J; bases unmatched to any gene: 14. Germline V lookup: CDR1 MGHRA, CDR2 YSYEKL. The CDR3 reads CASGSKTGVSNNSPLHF. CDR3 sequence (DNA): TGCGCCAGCGGATCCAAGACAGGGGTTTCGAATAATTCACCCCTCCACTTT.

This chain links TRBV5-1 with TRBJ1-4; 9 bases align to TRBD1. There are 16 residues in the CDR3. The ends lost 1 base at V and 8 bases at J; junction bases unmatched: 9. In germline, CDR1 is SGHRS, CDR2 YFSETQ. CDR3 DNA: TGCGCCAGCAGCTTGACGGCCGGGACAGGGAACGAAAAACTGTTTTTT. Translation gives CASSLTAGTGNEKLFF.

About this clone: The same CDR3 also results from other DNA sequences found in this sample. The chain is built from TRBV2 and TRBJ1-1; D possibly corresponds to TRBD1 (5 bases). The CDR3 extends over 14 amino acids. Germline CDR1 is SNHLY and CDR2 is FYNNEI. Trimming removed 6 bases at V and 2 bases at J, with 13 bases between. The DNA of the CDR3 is TGTGCCAGCAGCACCCAGGGCCTTAACACTGAAGCTTTCTTT. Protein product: CASSTQGLNTEAFF.